Detailed here is one TCR beta chain. Being one base from a much bigger clone, this may be a read error. These data originate in a study of blood T cells in healthy people across ages. Healthy Caucasian individuals from Russia aged roughly 6 to 90 served as donors. Using a J-beta primer mix together with a sample-barcoded 5' primer, a second PCR was run for roughly 6 to 11 cycles. Unique molecular identifiers of 12 random nucleotides labeled each cDNA. MiXCR, run by TCRdb on the 5' RACE reads, gives a single entry per CDR3 protein. This sample has about 700,000 distinct CDR3 sequences; approximately 29% occur once, and the top ten carry just over 15%. The clonotype originates from a woman older than 75 in good health. Sequencing input: blood.

CDR3 sequence: CASNLVVGGKTQYF. The CDR3 DNA reads TGTGCCAGCAACTTAGTTGTGGGGGGGAAGACCCAGTACTTC. The chain joins TRBV11-2 to TRBJ2-4, with 7 bases lining up with TRBD2. Near its end, the DNA agrees better with TRBJ2-5, so the J call may be wrong. Germline V CDR1 and CDR2: SGHAT, FQNNGV. The CDR3 contains 14 residues.